The 10 T cell receptor beta chains below were found in one sample sequenced in a study of control samples from healthy donors and cancer patients. The data were produced by immunoSEQ multiplex PCR, yet TCRdb's version contains in-frame clones alone and is incomplete. The sample has some 90,000 clones; 91% are singletons. Sequences were obtained from blood. The receptors here all came from a woman between 25 and 40 years old in good health.

The chain has TRBV2 and TRBJ1-6; D call uncertain. CDR3 length: 18 amino acids. With 0 bases removed from V and 1 base from J, the gap between germline ends came to 13 bases. CDR1 and CDR2 from the germline V gene are SNHLY and FYNNEI. The DNA of the CDR3 is TGTGCCAGCAGTGAAGCTGGATTACAAGTATCCTATAATTCACCCCTCCACTTT. Its protein is CASSEAGLQVSYNSPLHF.

This sequence joins TRBV6-5 and TRBJ2-1; 8 nucleotides match TRBD2. This CDR3 has 15 amino acids. Germline assignment: CDR1 MNHEY and CDR2 SVGAGI. Trimming cost V 7 bases and J 4 bases; bases outside gene matches: 9. CDR3 in DNA: TGTGCCAGCACCCCGGGACTAGGGAAATACAATGAGCAGTTCTTC. Translating it yields CASTPGLGKYNEQFF.

CDR3 coding DNA: TGTGCCAGCAGCGAGCAAGGATCCCCGAACACTGAAGCTTTCTTT. This sequence encodes CASSEQGSPNTEAFF. This rearrangement joins TRBV7-9 to TRBJ1-1, with no clear D. The CDR3 totals 15 residues. Looked up from germline, CDR1 is SEHNR and CDR2 is FQNEAQ (reference sequence). The V end lost 5 bases, the J end lost 1 base, and 14 bases lay between the germline ends. Using reference TRBV7-9 and TRBJ1-1 for the parts outside the CDR3, the full variable domain is DTGVSQNPRHKITKRGQNVTFRCDPISEHNRLYWYRQTLGQGPEFLTYFQNEAQLEKSRLLSDRFSAERPKGSFSTLEIQRTEQGDSAMYLCASSEQGSPNTEAFFGQGTRLTVV.

The chain has TRBV24-1 and TRBJ1-1; 9 bases match TRBD1. In germline, CDR1 is KGHDR, CDR2 SFDVKD. With V trimmed by 11 bases and J by 5 bases, 5 bases remained unmatched. The CDR3 spans 12 residues. The CDR3 loop is CANTGGRTEAFF. DNA of the CDR3: TGTGCCAATACAGGGGGCAGGACTGAAGCTTTCTTT.

This chain connects TRBV15 to TRBJ1-2; 8 nucleotides match TRBD1. The CDR3 is 14 residues long. The junction had 4 bases not matched to a gene; V was cut back by 1 base and J by 6 bases. Germline V lookup: CDR1 LNHNV, CDR2 YYDKDF (reference sequence). CDR3 coding DNA: TGTGCCACCAGCAGAGGCGACAGGGGAAATGGCTACACCTTC. Translation gives CATSRGDRGNGYTF.

The chain carries TRBV7-6 and TRBJ2-1; TRBD1 is a possible D gene (5 bases). Trimming stripped 8 bases from V and 9 bases from J, with 23 bases between. CDR3 length: 15 amino acids. CDR1 is SGHVS and CDR2 is FNYEAQ in the germline V gene. CDR3 sequence reads: CASSNRGTASREQFF. The CDR3 DNA reads as TGTGCCAGCTCGAATAGGGGAACGGCTAGTCGTGAGCAGTTCTTC.

This chain uses TRBV24-1 with TRBJ2-2; tentatively, D is TRBD1 or TRBD2 (5 bases each). Per the germline V gene, CDR1 is KGHDR and CDR2 is SFDVKD. V dropped 4 bases and J dropped 8 bases, with 19 bases sitting between them. The length of the CDR3 is 16 residues. The CDR3: CATSDPGRGREGELFF. CDR3 in DNA: TGTGCCACCAGTGACCCGGGACGGGGAAGGGAGGGGGAGCTGTTTTTT.

The chain employs TRBV3-1 (or the pseudogene TRBV3-2) and TRBJ1-5; D is perhaps TRBD1 (5 bases). Germline CDR1 and CDR2: LGHDT and YNNKEL (reference sequence). The ends were cut back, 1 base at V and 1 base at J, with 11 bases in the middle. This CDR3 is built from 16 residues. The CDR3 loop is CASSQADSRSNQPQHF. CDR3 DNA sequence: TGTGCCAGCAGCCAAGCAGACAGTCGAAGCAATCAGCCCCAGCATTTT.

The chain combines TRBV15 with TRBJ1-6; tentative D call: TRBD1 (6 bases). Germline CDR1 LNHNV, CDR2 YYDKDF (reference sequence). V dropped 7 bases and J dropped 9 bases, with 13 bases sitting between them. The CDR3 is 13 residues long. In nucleotides, the CDR3 is TGTGCCACCAACAGGGACGTAGGTTCACCCCTCCACTTT. Its translation: CATNRDVGSPLHF. Combining the CDR3 with reference TRBV15 and TRBJ1-6 gives the whole variable domain DAMVIQNPRYQVTQFGKPVTLSCSQTLNHNVMYWYQQKSSQAPKLLFHYYDKDFNNEADTPDNFQSRRPNTSFCFLDIRSPGLGDTAMYLCATNRDVGSPLHFGNGTRLTVT.

The table lists this clone with a count of one. V usage is TRBV3-1 (or the pseudogene TRBV3-2) and J usage is TRBJ2-5; possibly TRBD2 for D (6 bases). Between the trimmed V and J ends, which lost 7 bases and 2 bases, there was a span of 14 bases. Germline CDR1 LGHDT, CDR2 YNNKEL (reference sequence). CDR3 length equals 14 residues. The CDR3 nucleotides read TGTGCCAGCAAGATCGGGAGCGGACAAGAGACCCAGTACTTC. Translation gives CASKIGSGQETQYF.